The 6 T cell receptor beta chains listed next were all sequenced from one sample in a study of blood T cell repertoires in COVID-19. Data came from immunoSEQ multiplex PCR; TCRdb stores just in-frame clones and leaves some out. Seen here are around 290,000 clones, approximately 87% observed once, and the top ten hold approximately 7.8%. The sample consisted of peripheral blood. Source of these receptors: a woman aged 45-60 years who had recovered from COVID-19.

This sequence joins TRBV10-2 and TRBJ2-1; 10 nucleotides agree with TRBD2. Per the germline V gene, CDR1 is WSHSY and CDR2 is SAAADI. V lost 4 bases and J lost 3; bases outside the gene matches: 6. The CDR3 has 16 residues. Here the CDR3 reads CASSVILAGYYNEQFF. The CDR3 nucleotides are TGCGCCAGCAGTGTTATACTAGCGGGGTACTACAATGAGCAGTTCTTC.

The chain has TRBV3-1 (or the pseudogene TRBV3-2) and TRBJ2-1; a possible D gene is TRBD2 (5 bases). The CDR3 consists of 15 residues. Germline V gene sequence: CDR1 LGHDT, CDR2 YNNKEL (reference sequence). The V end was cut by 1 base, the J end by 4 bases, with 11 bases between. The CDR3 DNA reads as TGTGCCAGCAGCCAAGCCCCTCGGGGATACAATGAGCAGTTCTTC. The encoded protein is CASSQAPRGYNEQFF.

CDR3 residues: CASRAGTSDYEQYF. The CDR3 nucleotides are TGTGCCAGCAGAGCCGGGACTAGCGATTACGAGCAGTACTTC. This chain joins TRBV5-4 and TRBJ2-7, with 10 nucleotides matching TRBD2. The CDR3 loop spans 14 amino acids. J gave up 4 bases and V 5 bases, and 6 bases lay outside the gene matches. The V gene's germline CDR1 is SGHNT and CDR2 YYREEE (reference sequence).

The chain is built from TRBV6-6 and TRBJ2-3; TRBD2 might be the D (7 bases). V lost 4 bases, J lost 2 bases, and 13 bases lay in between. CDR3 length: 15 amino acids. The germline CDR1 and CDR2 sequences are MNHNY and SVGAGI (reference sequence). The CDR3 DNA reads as TGTGCCAGCAGTTTCCCACGGGGGGCCACAGATACGCAGTATTTT. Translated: CASSFPRGATDTQYF.

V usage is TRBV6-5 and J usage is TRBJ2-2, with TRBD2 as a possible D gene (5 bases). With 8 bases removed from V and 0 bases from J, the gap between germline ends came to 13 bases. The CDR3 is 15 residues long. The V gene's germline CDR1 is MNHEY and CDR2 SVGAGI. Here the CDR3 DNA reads TGTGCCAGCGGGAGCTACCCCGCGAACACCGGGGAGCTGTTTTTT. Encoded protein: CASGSYPANTGELFF.

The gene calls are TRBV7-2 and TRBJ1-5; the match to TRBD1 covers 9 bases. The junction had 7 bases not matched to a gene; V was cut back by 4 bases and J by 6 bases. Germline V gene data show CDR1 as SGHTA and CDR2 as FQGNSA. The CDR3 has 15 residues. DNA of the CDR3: TGTGCCAGCAGCTCGCAGGGACAGGGATTTCAGCCCCAGCATTTT. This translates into CASSSQGQGFQPQHF.